This record looks at one TCR beta chain sequence and its context. Its antigen remains unidentified. This record belongs to a study of Ad26.COV2.S vaccination and SARS-CoV-2 variants. About the research overall: Intramuscular Ad26.COV2.S doses were given once or twice, 56 days apart.

Germline CDR1 SGHTA, CDR2 FQGNSA. V lost 2 bases and J lost 5, with 13 bases in between. This CDR3 region has 15 residues. General observations from the study: With respect to non-spike TCR breadth, vaccine and placebo recipients were similar.

The assay was immunoSEQ multiplex PCR, and TCRdb's table has in-frame clones only and misses some. The table lists about 680,000 clones, roughly 90% of them singletons. The sample's treatment: approximately 18 received Ad26.COV2.S at low or high dose, single or two shots; several received placebo; per-sample allocation not given. Repertoires come from day 63 after the first vaccine or placebo injection. An adult of 18-55 years in Boston served as donor. The starting material was peripheral blood, obtained in a trial of Ad26.COV2.S vaccine versus placebo. The rearrangement joins TRBV7-2 to TRBJ2-1; either TRBD1 or TRBD2 may fit D (5 bases each). The clonotype comes from a person aged 18-60 years who received the Ad26.COV2.S COVID-19 vaccine or a placebo. CDR3 bases: TGTGCCAGCAGCTTATGGGAAAGAGGGGACAATGAGCAGTTCTTC. Its translation is CASSLWERGDNEQFF.